This T cell receptor (beta chain) was recorded in a study of technical replicates of blood from a handful of donors. The protocol was immunoSEQ multiplex PCR, while the TCRdb copy is restricted to in-frame clones and leaves out a portion. This table has about 82,000 clones, roughly 95% appearing once. Germline V gene sequence: CDR1 MGHDK, CDR2 SYGVNS. The CDR3 length is 11 residues. V lost 5 bases and J 5 bases, leaving 7 bases between the germline ends. The source is a human donor in good health. Specimen: T cells isolated from PBMCs. The V call is TRBV25-1, the J call TRBJ2-7; D uncertain. CDR3 nucleotide sequence: TGTGCCAGCAGTATAGTCGACGAGCAGTACTTC. As protein: CASSIVDEQYF.